This T cell receptor (beta chain) was found in a study of patients and donors after allogeneic stem cell transplantation. With 3 bases removed from V and 0 bases from J, the gap between germline ends came to 6 bases. This CDR3 is built from 14 residues. TCRdb ran MiXCR on the RT-PCR reads and lists one entry per CDR3 protein. The data show about 74,000 distinct CDR3 sequences, about 26% seen once. This clonotype appeared many times. The sequence was obtained from a human donor who was either an allogeneic HSCT recipient or a stem cell or donor lymphocyte infusion donor (not recorded which). It is not recorded whose cells these are; they may come from a transplant donor. The sequencing sample was made of blood, either unsorted or a sorted T cell fraction (not recorded which). V usage is TRBV12-3 or TRBV12-4 and J usage is TRBJ1-3; D unclear. The CDR3 nucleotides are TGTGCCAGCAGTTTTGCCAGCTCTGGAAACACCATATATTTT. Its protein is CASSFASSGNTIYF.